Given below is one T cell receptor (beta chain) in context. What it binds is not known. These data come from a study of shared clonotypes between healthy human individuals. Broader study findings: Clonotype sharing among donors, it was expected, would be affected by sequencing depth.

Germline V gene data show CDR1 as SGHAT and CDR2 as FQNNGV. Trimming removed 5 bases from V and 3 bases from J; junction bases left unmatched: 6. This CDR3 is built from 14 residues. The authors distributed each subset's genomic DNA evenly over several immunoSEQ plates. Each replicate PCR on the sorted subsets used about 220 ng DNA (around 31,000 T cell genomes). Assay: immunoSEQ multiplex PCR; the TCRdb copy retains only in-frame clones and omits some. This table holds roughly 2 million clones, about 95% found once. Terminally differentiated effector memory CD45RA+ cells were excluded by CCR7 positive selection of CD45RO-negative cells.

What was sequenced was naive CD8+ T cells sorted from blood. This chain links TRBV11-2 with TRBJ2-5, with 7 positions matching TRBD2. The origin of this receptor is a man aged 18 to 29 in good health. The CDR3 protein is CASSPTLAEETQYF. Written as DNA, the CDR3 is TGTGCCAGCAGCCCCACCCTAGCGGAAGAGACCCAGTACTTC.